The clone carrying this TCR beta chain was counted only a few times. Its cognate antigen is unknown. Documented time point: sample taken at primary tumor resection. A total of some 70 untreated early-stage non-small cell lung cancer patients served as donors. TCRs were sequenced from unsorted whole RNA of tumor, nontumor lung or PBMC. The sample originates from a study of spatial heterogeneity in lung cancer. General study findings and limits: It was estimated that coverage of tumor T cells reached approximately 7.4% for alpha chains and around 12% for beta chains. Mutation tallies in tumors tracked expanded intratumoral alpha and beta TCR counts.

Every individual TCR cDNA molecule carried its own unique molecular identifier, which allowed correction of PCR and sequencing errors. TCRdb fed the 5' RACE reads into MiXCR, producing one record per CDR3 protein. The sample holds some 16,000 distinct CDR3 sequences, 6.8% seen once. The sequenced sample was lung tumor tissue, obtained at surgery. The TCR was taken from a female donor with early-stage non-small cell lung cancer.

The CDR3 DNA reads as TGTGCCAGCAGTTACGGTAGCGGGGGCCTAACCTACGAGCAGTACTTC. Protein: CASSYGSGGLTYEQYF. This sequence joins TRBV6-6 and TRBJ2-7; 9 nucleotides align to TRBD2. J lost 2 bases, V lost 2 bases, and 7 bases had no gene match. CDR1 MNHNY and CDR2 SVGAGI come from the germline V gene (reference sequence). The CDR3 loop spans 16 amino acids.